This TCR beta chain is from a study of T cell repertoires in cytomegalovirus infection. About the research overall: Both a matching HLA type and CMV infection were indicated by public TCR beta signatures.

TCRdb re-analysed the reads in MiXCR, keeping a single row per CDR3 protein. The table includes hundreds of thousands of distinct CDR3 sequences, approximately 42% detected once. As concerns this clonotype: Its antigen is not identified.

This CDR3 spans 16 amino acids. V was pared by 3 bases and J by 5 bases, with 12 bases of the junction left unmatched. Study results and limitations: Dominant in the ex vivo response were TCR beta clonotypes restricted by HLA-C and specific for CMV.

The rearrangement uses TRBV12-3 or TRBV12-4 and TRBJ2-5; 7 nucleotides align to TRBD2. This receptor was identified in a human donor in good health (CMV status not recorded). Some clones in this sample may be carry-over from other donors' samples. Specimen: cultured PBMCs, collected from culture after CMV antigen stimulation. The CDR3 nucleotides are TGTGCCAGCAGTTTTTATAGGGAGGGCCCACGGGAGACCCAGTACTTC. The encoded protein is CASSFYREGPRETQYF.